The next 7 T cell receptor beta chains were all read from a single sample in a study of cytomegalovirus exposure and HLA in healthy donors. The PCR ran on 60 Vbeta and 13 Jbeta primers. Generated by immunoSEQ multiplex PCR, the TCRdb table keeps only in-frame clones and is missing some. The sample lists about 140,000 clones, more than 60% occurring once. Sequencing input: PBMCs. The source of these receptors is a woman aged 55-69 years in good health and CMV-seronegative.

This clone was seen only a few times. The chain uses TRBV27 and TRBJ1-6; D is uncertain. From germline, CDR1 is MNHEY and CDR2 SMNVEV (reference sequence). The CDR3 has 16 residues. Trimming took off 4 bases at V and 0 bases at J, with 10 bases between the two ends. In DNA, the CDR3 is TGTGCCAGCAGTTCTCGCATGAGCTCCTATAATTCACCCCTCCACTTT. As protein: CASSSRMSSYNSPLHF.

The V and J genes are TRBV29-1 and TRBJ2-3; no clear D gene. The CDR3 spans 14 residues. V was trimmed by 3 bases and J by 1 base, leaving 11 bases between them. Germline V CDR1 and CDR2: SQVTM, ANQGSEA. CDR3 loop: CSVDGQVRTDTQYF. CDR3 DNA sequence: TGCAGCGTTGATGGTCAGGTTCGCACAGATACGCAGTATTTT.

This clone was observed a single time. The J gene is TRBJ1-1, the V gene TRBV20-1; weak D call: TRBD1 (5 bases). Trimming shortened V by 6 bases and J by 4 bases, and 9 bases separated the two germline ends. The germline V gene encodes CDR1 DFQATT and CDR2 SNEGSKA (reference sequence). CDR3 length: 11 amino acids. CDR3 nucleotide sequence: TGCAGTGCAAAGGGGTCCACTGAAGCTTTCTTT. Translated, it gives CSAKGSTEAFF.

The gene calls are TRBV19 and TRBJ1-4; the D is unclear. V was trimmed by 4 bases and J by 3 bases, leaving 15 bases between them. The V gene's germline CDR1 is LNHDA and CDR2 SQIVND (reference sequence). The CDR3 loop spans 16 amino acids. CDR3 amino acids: CASSKGRAVANEKLFF. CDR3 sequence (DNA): TGTGCCAGTAGTAAAGGGAGGGCCGTTGCTAATGAAAAACTGTTTTTT.

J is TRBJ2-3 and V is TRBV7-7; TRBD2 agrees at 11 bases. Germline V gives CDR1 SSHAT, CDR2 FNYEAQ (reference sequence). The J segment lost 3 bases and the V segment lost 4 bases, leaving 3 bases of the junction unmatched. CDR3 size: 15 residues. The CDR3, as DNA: TGTGCCAGCAGCTCAATAGCGGGAGGGACAGATACGCAGTATTTT. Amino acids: CASSSIAGGTDTQYF.

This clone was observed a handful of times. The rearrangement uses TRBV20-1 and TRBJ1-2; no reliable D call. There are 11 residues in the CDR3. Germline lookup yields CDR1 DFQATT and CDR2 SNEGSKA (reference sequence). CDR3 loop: CSCASGHGYTF. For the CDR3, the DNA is TGCAGCTGTGCATCGGGTCATGGCTACACCTTC.

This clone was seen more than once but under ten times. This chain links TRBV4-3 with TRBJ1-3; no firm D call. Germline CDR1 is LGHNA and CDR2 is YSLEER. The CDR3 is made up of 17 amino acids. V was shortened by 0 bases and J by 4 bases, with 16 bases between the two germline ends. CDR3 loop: CASSQDMLPVTGNTIYF. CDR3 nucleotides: TGCGCCAGCAGCCAAGATATGTTGCCGGTAACGGGAAACACCATATATTTT.